A single sample is the source of the 29 T cell receptor beta chains below, sequenced in a study of OX40 agonist ivuxolimab in advanced cancers. Generated by immunoSEQ multiplex PCR, the TCRdb table keeps only in-frame clones and is missing some. The sample includes some 70,000 clones, 82% of them seen just once. The input for sequencing was CD4+ or CD8+ T cells sorted from blood, taken in a trial of the OX40 agonist ivuxolimab. These receptor sequences come from an adult with an advanced solid tumor such as melanoma, head and neck, liver or kidney cancer.

J is TRBJ2-2 and V is TRBV7-9; TRBD1 matches 8 bases. Germline assignment: CDR1 SEHNR and CDR2 FQNEAQ (reference sequence). CDR3 length equals 14 residues. V gave up 1 base and J gave up 10 bases; unmatched junction bases: 5. The CDR3 nucleotides read TGTGCCAGCAGCTTAGACAGGGGGAAACTGGAGCTGTTTTTT. This codes for CASSLDRGKLELFF.

The chain uses TRBV5-4 and TRBJ1-2; D ambiguous. The CDR3 totals 12 residues. V was pared by 4 bases and J by 4 bases, with 8 bases between. Germline assignment: CDR1 SGHNT and CDR2 YYREEE (reference sequence). The CDR3 protein is CASSPQSYGYTF. The CDR3 DNA follows: TGTGCCAGCAGCCCACAAAGCTATGGCTACACCTTC.

V and J are TRBV30 and TRBJ1-3; no clear D gene. This CDR3 has 12 residues. CDR1 and CDR2 (germline): GTSNPN, SVGIG (reference sequence). V was clipped by 3 bases and J by 0 bases, with 3 bases between them. The CDR3 region has the DNA TGTGCCTGGAGCCGCTCTGGAAACACCATATATTTT. It codes for CAWSRSGNTIYF.

The rearrangement links TRBV5-1 to TRBJ1-1; D is unresolved. CDR1 is SGHRS, CDR2 YFSETQ, per germline. The V and J ends lost 3 bases and 4 bases respectively, with 10 bases between them. The CDR3 spans 13 residues. CDR3 residues: CASSSREGTEAFF. DNA for the CDR3: TGCGCCAGCAGCTCCCGCGAGGGCACTGAAGCTTTCTTT.

This clone was seen once. The gene calls are TRBV7-2 and TRBJ1-4; D gene ambiguous. V gave up 8 bases and J gave up 4 bases, with 14 bases separating them. Germline V gene lookup returns CDR1 SGHTA and CDR2 FQGNSA. This CDR3 region has 14 residues. CDR3 residues: CASAHPGHNEKLFF. The CDR3 nucleotides read TGTGCCAGCGCCCACCCGGGTCATAATGAAAAACTGTTTTTT. The whole variable domain, filled in from reference TRBV7-2 and TRBJ1-4, reads GAGVSQSPSNKVTEKGKDVELRCDPISGHTALYWYRQSLGQGLEFLIYFQGNSAPDKSGLPSDRFSAERTGGSVSTLTIQRTQQEDSAVYLCASAHPGHNEKLFFGSGTQLSVL.

The V call is TRBV25-1, the J call TRBJ2-1, with 7 nucleotides matching TRBD2. The germline V gene encodes CDR1 MGHDK and CDR2 SYGVNS. V trimming: 7 bases; J trimming: 0 bases; junction bases outside the gene matches: 6. This CDR3 has 15 amino acids. The CDR3: CASTTSVSSYNEQFF. CDR3 nucleotide sequence: TGTGCCAGCACCACTAGCGTGAGCTCCTACAATGAGCAGTTCTTC.

This chain links TRBV5-1 with TRBJ2-1; the match to TRBD2 covers 11 bases. From germline, CDR1 is SGHRS and CDR2 YFSETQ. V lost 5 bases and J lost 7; bases outside the gene matches: 8. This CDR3 region has 15 residues. The CDR3 DNA reads as TGCGCCAGCAGTTTATTGACTAGCGGGATTAATGAGCAGTTCTTC. This translates into CASSLLTSGINEQFF.

The chain links TRBV27 to TRBJ2-1; TRBD2 aligns across 10 bases. Germline V gene data show CDR1 as MNHEY and CDR2 as SMNVEV (reference sequence). V lost 6 bases to trimming and J lost 6 bases; unmatched junction nucleotides: 2. The CDR3 is 13 residues long. The CDR3 DNA reads TGTGCCAGCAGGCTAGCGGGAGTCAATGAGCAGTTCTTC. Amino acids: CASRLAGVNEQFF.

This clone was counted a single time. This chain connects TRBV7-2 to TRBJ1-5, with unresolved D. The V and J ends lost 5 bases and 5 bases respectively, with 16 bases between them. The length of the CDR3 is 15 residues. Germline V gene lookup returns CDR1 SGHTA and CDR2 FQGNSA. The CDR3 protein is CASSPGRRLDQPQHF. In DNA form, the CDR3 reads TGTGCCAGCAGCCCCGGTAGGAGGTTAGATCAGCCCCAGCATTTT.

The chain carries TRBV30 and TRBJ1-4; D gene uncertain. The length of the CDR3 is 12 residues. The V end lost 5 bases, the J end lost 8 bases, and 12 bases lay between the germline ends. Per the germline V gene, CDR1 is GTSNPN and CDR2 is SVGIG (reference sequence). The CDR3, as DNA: TGTGCCTGGGGGGTCTTGAAAGAAAAACTGTTTTTT. It encodes CAWGVLKEKLFF.

The chain employs TRBV7-3 and TRBJ1-3; a possible D gene is TRBD1 (5 bases). Trimming stripped 2 bases from V and 1 base from J, with 12 bases between. This CDR3 comprises 16 residues. Germline loops: CDR1 SGHTA, CDR2 FQGTGA. Here the CDR3 reads CASSLWGSGSGNTIYF. The CDR3 DNA reads as TGTGCCAGCAGCTTATGGGGGAGCGGGTCTGGAAACACCATATATTTT.

This sequence joins TRBV28 and TRBJ1-2; D may be TRBD1 (5 bases). CDR1 is MDHEN, CDR2 SYDVKM, per germline. The V end was cut by 8 bases, the J end by 0 bases, with 10 bases between. This CDR3 contains 13 residues. DNA of the CDR3: TGTGCCAGCCGGGACGGGACTAACTATGGCTACACCTTC. Its translation: CASRDGTNYGYTF.

This chain uses TRBV5-1 with TRBJ2-1; 8 bases agree with TRBD1. V was clipped by 4 bases and J by 4 bases; unmatched bases: 10. The CDR3 is 16 residues long. The germline CDR1 and CDR2 sequences are SGHRS and YFSETQ. CDR3 amino acids: CASSITGTGGYNEQFF. CDR3 sequence (DNA): TGCGCCAGCAGCATAACCGGGACAGGAGGGTACAATGAGCAGTTCTTC.

The table lists this clone with a count of one. The rearrangement joins TRBV5-1 to TRBJ2-5; the D is unclear. V dropped 4 bases and J dropped 1 base, with 5 bases sitting between them. Germline values: CDR1 SGHRS, CDR2 YFSETQ. There are 12 residues in the CDR3. CDR3 sequence (DNA): TGCGCCAGCAGCGAACCCCAAGAGACCCAGTACTTC. Amino acid sequence: CASSEPQETQYF.

This chain uses TRBV11-2 with TRBJ2-5; no reliable D call. The CDR3 consists of 18 residues. Per germline, CDR1 SGHAT and CDR2 FQNNGV. V was shortened by 0 bases and J by 0 bases, with 17 bases between the two germline ends. The CDR3 is CASSLDLRWNRDQETQYF. The CDR3 bases are TGTGCCAGCAGCTTAGATCTAAGGTGGAACCGGGACCAAGAGACCCAGTACTTC.

The chain recombines TRBV5-5 with TRBJ2-3; D is uncertain. Germline values: CDR1 SGHKS, CDR2 YYEKEE (reference sequence). The V and J ends lost 4 bases and 2 bases respectively, with 11 bases between them. The CDR3 is made up of 14 amino acids. CDR3 in DNA: TGTGCCAGCAGCCCTGTGCTTTCCACAGATACGCAGTATTTT. Its translation: CASSPVLSTDTQYF.

V and J are TRBV30 and TRBJ2-3; D is possibly TRBD2 (5 bases). Trimming left V 2 bases short and J 0 bases short, with 6 bases between. This CDR3 is 13 amino acids long. Germline loops: CDR1 GTSNPN, CDR2 SVGIG (reference sequence). The CDR3 bases are TGTGCCTGGAGTTCGGGGAGCACAGATACGCAGTATTTT. Protein: CAWSSGSTDTQYF.

In this sample, this clone turned up once. The CDR3 sequence: CASSPDRGSYEQYF. Written as DNA, the CDR3 is TGTGCCAGCAGCCCGGACAGGGGGTCCTACGAGCAGTACTTC. The rearrangement links TRBV6-4 to TRBJ2-7, with 10 bases aligning to TRBD1. Germline lookup yields CDR1 MRHNA and CDR2 SNTAGT. The V segment lost 6 bases and the J segment 1 base; nucleotides outside the gene matches: 3. The CDR3 covers 14 residues.

This clone has just one count. The chain joins TRBV5-4 to TRBJ1-4, with TRBD1 matching over 8 bases. The junction had 3 bases not matched to a gene; V was cut back by 4 bases and J by 4 bases. The CDR3 is 14 residues long. Per germline, CDR1 SGHNT and CDR2 YYREEE (reference sequence). The CDR3 DNA follows: TGTGCCAGCAGCACGACAGGGGTTAATGAAAAACTGTTTTTT. The encoded protein is CASSTTGVNEKLFF.

The chain has TRBV15 and TRBJ2-1; 7 bases agree with TRBD1. Germline CDR1 LNHNV, CDR2 YYDKDF (reference sequence). V gave up 1 base and J gave up 0 bases; unmatched junction bases: 12. The CDR3 runs 19 residues. The CDR3 sequence: CATSRGGRGFVGSYNEQFF. CDR3 DNA sequence: TGTGCCACCAGCAGAGGTGGCAGGGGGTTCGTCGGCTCCTACAATGAGCAGTTCTTC.

CDR3 loop: CAWSVLGWGLPYEQYF. CDR3 in DNA: TGTGCCTGGAGTGTACTTGGGTGGGGGCTCCCCTACGAGCAGTACTTC. The chain recombines TRBV30 with TRBJ2-7; TRBD1 might be the D (6 bases). The CDR3 loop spans 16 amino acids. V dropped 0 bases and J dropped 2 bases, with 17 bases sitting between them. CDR1 GTSNPN and CDR2 SVGIG come from the germline V gene (reference sequence).

Only one count was recorded for this clone. The chain carries TRBV11-2 and TRBJ2-7; TRBD2 is a possible D gene (5 bases). The CDR3 has 15 residues. Per germline, CDR1 SGHAT and CDR2 FQNNGV. Trimming shortened V by 0 bases and J by 2 bases, and 11 bases separated the two germline ends. The CDR3 spells CASSLESGRTYEQYV. CDR3 nucleotide sequence: TGTGCCAGCAGCTTAGAGAGCGGCAGAACCTACGAGCAGTACGTC.

This CDR3 reads CASSPSAASDEQFF. Here the CDR3 DNA reads TGCGCCAGCAGTCCGTCAGCTGCCAGCGATGAGCAGTTCTTC. The chain combines TRBV5-1 with TRBJ2-1; D is undetermined. Germline loops: CDR1 SGHRS, CDR2 YFSETQ. The CDR3 length is 14 residues. Trimming took off 5 bases at V and 8 bases at J, with 17 bases between the two ends.

This chain connects TRBV18 to TRBJ1-1; D might be TRBD1 (5 bases). V lost 3 bases and J 0 bases, leaving 8 bases between the germline ends. CDR1 is KGHSH, CDR2 LQKENI, per germline. The length of the CDR3 is 14 residues. CDR3 nucleotides: TGTGCCAGCTCACCTGGGACGGTGAACACTGAAGCTTTCTTT. This encodes CASSPGTVNTEAFF.

This chain joins TRBV5-8 and TRBJ1-5; a weak D match, TRBD1 (5 bases). The CDR3 runs to 17 residues. CDR1 and CDR2 from the germline V gene are SGHTS and YDEGEE. V lost 0 bases, J lost 2 bases, and 15 bases lay in between. The CDR3 DNA is TGTGCCAGCAGCTTGGCCAGGGTAGTGATGGGCAATCAGCCCCAGCATTTT. Translation gives CASSLARVVMGNQPQHF.

The chain combines TRBV7-2 with TRBJ1-3; D is undetermined. From germline, CDR1 is SGHTA and CDR2 FQGNSA. Trimming cost V 5 bases and J 2 bases, with 7 bases left between them. The CDR3 extends over 13 amino acids. The CDR3, as DNA: TGTGCCAGCAGCGTACAACCTGGAAACACCATATATTTT. Its protein product is CASSVQPGNTIYF.

The chain has TRBV7-9 and TRBJ2-6; the D is unclear. Trimming shortened V by 5 bases and J by 0 bases, and 5 bases separated the two germline ends. The germline gives CDR1 SEHNR, CDR2 FQNEAQ (reference sequence). The CDR3 totals 14 residues. The CDR3 nucleotides read TGTGCCAGCAGCCAGAGCTCTGGGGCCAACGTCCTGACTTTC. It yields the protein CASSQSSGANVLTF.

This clone is a singleton in its sample. The chain joins TRBV7-2 to TRBJ1-1, with 9 bases matching TRBD1. Trimming removed 6 bases from V and 6 bases from J; junction bases left unmatched: 14. Germline V lookup: CDR1 SGHTA, CDR2 FQGNSA. The CDR3 runs to 16 residues. CDR3 coding DNA: TGTGCCAGCAGTACATACGGGACAGGGAATCTGGCTGAAGCTTTCTTT. Encoded protein: CASSTYGTGNLAEAFF.

V gene TRBV9 combines with J gene TRBJ2-7; no clear D gene. Trimming removed 0 bases at V and 6 bases at J, with 10 bases between. Germline CDR1 reads SGDLS; CDR2 reads YYNGEE. This CDR3 has 13 amino acids. The CDR3 loop is CASSVEEYREQYF. DNA for the CDR3: TGTGCCAGCAGCGTAGAAGAGTATCGCGAGCAGTACTTC.